A single T cell receptor beta chain is shown here with its context. The entry originates in a study of cytotoxic CD8 clonotypes in ibrutinib-treated CLL. The CDR3 runs to 18 residues. Germline assignment: CDR1 SEHNR and CDR2 FQNEAQ (reference sequence). V lost 5 bases to trimming and J lost 0 bases, with 17 bases between them. Generated by immunoSEQ multiplex PCR, the TCRdb table keeps only in-frame clones and is missing some. The sample carries 300,000 or so clones, roughly two thirds recorded once. This sequence joins TRBV7-9 and TRBJ2-6; D perhaps matches TRBD1 (6 bases). The origin of this receptor is a human donor with chronic lymphocytic leukemia. Sequenced here: PBMCs, sampled after 36 months of ibrutinib treatment. The CDR3 here is CASSPRDKGYSGANVLTF. For the CDR3, the DNA is TGTGCCAGCAGCCCACGGGACAAGGGGTACTCTGGGGCCAACGTCCTGACTTTC.